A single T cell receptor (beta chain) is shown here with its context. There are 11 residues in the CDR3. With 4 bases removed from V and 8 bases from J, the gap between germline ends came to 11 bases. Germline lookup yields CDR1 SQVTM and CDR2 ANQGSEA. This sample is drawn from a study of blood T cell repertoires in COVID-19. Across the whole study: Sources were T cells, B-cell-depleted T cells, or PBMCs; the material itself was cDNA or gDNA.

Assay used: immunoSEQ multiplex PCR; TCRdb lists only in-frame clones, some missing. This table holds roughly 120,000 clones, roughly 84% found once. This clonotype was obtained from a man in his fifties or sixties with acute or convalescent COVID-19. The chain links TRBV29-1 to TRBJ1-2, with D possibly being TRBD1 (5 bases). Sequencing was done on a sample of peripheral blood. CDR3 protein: CSVGGVDGYTF. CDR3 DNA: TGCAGCGTTGGGGGGGTGGACGGCTACACCTTC.